Reported below is one TCR beta chain. Its cognate antigen is unknown. This entry belongs to a study of early T cells in non-severe SARS-CoV-2 infection. Study context: Bulk RNA taken from unsorted whole blood was sequenced, leaving chains unpaired.

General study results and limits: Clonotype matching in VDJdb favored anti-spike CD8 responses and did not capture private and CD4 specificities.

Individual cDNA molecules were tagged with unique molecular identifiers, the study reported. MiXCR, run by TCRdb on the 5' RACE reads, gives a single entry per CDR3 protein. The sample records tens of thousands of distinct CDR3 sequences, roughly 8% being singletons. Looked up from germline, CDR1 is DFQATT and CDR2 is SNEGSKA (reference sequence). The CDR3 is 17 amino acids. J was trimmed by 1 base and V by 0 bases; bases with no gene match: 9. This chain joins TRBV20-1 and TRBJ2-7; the match to TRBD2 covers 10 bases. Sequencing was done on a sample of whole blood. The receptor's source is an adult who was a healthcare worker with PCR-confirmed SARS-CoV-2 infection or an uninfected control (not recorded which). CDR3 region: CSARDDLTSGWSYEQYF. The CDR3 DNA reads TGCAGTGCTAGAGACGACCTGACTAGCGGGTGGTCCTACGAGCAGTACTTC.